The clone carrying this T cell receptor beta chain was counted ten times or more. Its antigen remains unidentified. TCRdb re-analysed the reads in MiXCR, keeping a single row per CDR3 protein. Counted here are about 830,000 distinct CDR3 sequences, approximately 29% occurring once; the ten biggest clones make up around 12%. This sample is part of a study of T cell repertoires in cytomegalovirus infection. The V segment lost 1 base and the J segment 4 bases; nucleotides outside the gene matches: 1. CDR1 and CDR2 from the germline V gene are SGHTA and FQGNSA. The CDR3 sequence is 13 residues long. Points from the study as a whole: In two of eight donors, the top clonotype was HLA-C-restricted CMV-specific.

V usage is TRBV7-2 and J usage is TRBJ2-7; 7 bases agree with TRBD1. The sequenced sample was cultured CD8+ T cells from PBMCs, obtained from culture after CMV antigen stimulation. The TCR was taken from a human donor in good health (CMV status not recorded). Some clones in this sample may be carry-over from other donors' samples. This CDR3 reads CASSLDRGYEQYV. In nucleotides, the CDR3 is TGTGCCAGCAGCTTAGACAGGGGTTACGAGCAGTACGTC.